This T cell receptor (beta chain) emerged from a study of shared clonotypes between healthy human individuals. Profiled with immunoSEQ multiplex PCR; TCRdb holds only in-frame clones, not every one. The sample has about 2.1 million clones, around 93% seen once; the top ten hold about 1.5%. Naive-designated CD8 cells lacked CD45RO, were positively enriched for CCR7, and omitted terminally differentiated effector memory CD45RA+ cells. The sample was naive CD8+ T cells from PBMCs. This clonotype originated in a man younger than 35 in good health. Some clones in this sample may be carry-over from other donors' samples.

CDR3 sequence reads: CASTQGQGHQPQHF. Written as DNA, the CDR3 is TGCGCCAGCACGCAGGGACAGGGCCATCAGCCCCAGCATTTT. The V gene is TRBV23-1, the J gene TRBJ1-5; the match to TRBD1 covers 9 bases. TRBV23-1 is designated an ORF whose function remains uncertain. V lost 7 bases and J lost 5; bases outside the gene matches: 6. The CDR3 runs to 14 residues.